This T cell receptor beta chain is drawn from a study of Graves' ophthalmopathy and Graves' hyperthyroidism. Study-wide background: Pretreatment peripheral blood was obtained at initial diagnosis. Study results and limitations: For separating ophthalmopathy from stable hyperthyroidism, a 13-signature model gave around 86% sensitivity and roughly 79% specificity.

PBMCs were isolated by Ficoll-Paque density gradient centrifugation, using about 10 ml of fresh peripheral blood as the starting material. In regard to this clonotype: What it binds is not known.

TCR beta CDR3 regions were amplified from RNA transcripts. HTBI primers were employed in first-round RT-PCR, then a second-round multiplex PCR followed. A single record per CDR3 protein comes from TCRdb applying MiXCR to the multiplex PCR reads. The table lists approximately 17,000 distinct CDR3 sequences, 46% of them singletons. Trimming took off 1 base at V and 7 bases at J, with 8 bases between the two ends. The V gene's germline CDR1 is LNHNV and CDR2 YYDKDF (reference sequence). This CDR3 is built from 13 residues. The sequenced sample consisted of peripheral blood. The V and J genes are TRBV15 and TRBJ1-5; no clear D. The clonotype was recovered from a woman aged 40 to 50 with stable Graves' hyperthyroidism. The chain's CDR3 is CATSRGSEQPQHF. The CDR3 nucleotides read TGTGCCACCAGCAGAGGCAGCGAGCAGCCCCAGCATTTT.